This is a list of T cell receptor beta chains from one sample in a study of T cell changes during pregnancy in multiple sclerosis. Profiling relied on immunoSEQ multiplex PCR, and the TCRdb table lists in-frame clones only, not all of them. The sample holds about 60,000 clones, just over 90% seen once. The sample in question was CD8+ T cells from peripheral blood mononuclear cells, obtained in the second trimester of pregnancy. The receptors come from a female donor with multiple sclerosis, enrolled in a pregnancy study. Each CDR3 is given without its conserved first and last residue. The order of the fields is clone size, J gene, D gene, V gene, CDR3 protein. D genes are given only for firm matches. Clone size, where shown, is once, few, many, or a class for clones that have expanded.

.	TRBJ2-2	.	TRBV18	ASSPLESNTGELF
once	TRBJ1-5	TRBD1	TRBV23-1	ASSHPGTGDYSNQPQH
.	TRBJ2-2	TRBD1	TRBV7-6	ASTTGQGADTGELF
.	TRBJ2-7	TRBD1	TRBV5-6	ASSSFYRGPTYEQY
.	TRBJ2-3	.	TRBV9	ASSVAGTDTQY
.	TRBJ2-7	TRBD1	TRBV27	ASSLGQGASYEQY
.	TRBJ2-1	TRBD2	TRBV5-4	ASSPGTSGVNEQF
.	TRBJ2-3	.	TRBV11-3	ASSLNAGEGDTQY
medium-sized	TRBJ2-2	.	TRBV9	ASSVAYRGGELF
.	TRBJ2-7	.	TRBV19	ASSIGSYSTYEQY
.	TRBJ1-1	.	TRBV6-1	ASSTLRGSNTEAF
.	TRBJ2-5	TRBD1	TRBV15	ATSMDRAAETQY
.	TRBJ2-5	TRBD2	TRBV5-4	ASTLERGYQETQY
.	TRBJ1-1	.	TRBV4-1	ASSQDLSGVGDTEAF
.	TRBJ2-1	TRBD1	TRBV10-1	ASSGTDRGAYNEQF
.	TRBJ2-5	.	TRBV6-5	ASSYGPYPRETQY
.	TRBJ2-5	.	TRBV28	ASSRDYQETQY
.	TRBJ2-1	TRBD1	TRBV7-3	ASSRTGGAHNEQF
.	TRBJ1-1	.	TRBV5-4	ASSLVADYTEAF
.	TRBJ1-2	TRBD1	TRBV29-1	SVEPRTGYGYT
once	TRBJ2-5	TRBD2	TRBV2	ASSGTSGRWREETQY
.	TRBJ1-1	.	TRBV2	ASTILRDSTEAF
.	TRBJ2-1	.	TRBV4-2	ASSQASGNEQF
.	TRBJ1-1	.	TRBV4-1	ASSQEAYVAGTEAF
.	TRBJ2-7	TRBD2	TRBV28	ASSHRLAGVFEQY
.	TRBJ1-5	TRBD1	TRBV30	AWGQGALNQPQH
.	TRBJ2-1	TRBD2	TRBV19	ASSIILAGDNEQF
once	TRBJ2-1	TRBD1	TRBV2	ASSEGGQGAREQF
.	TRBJ1-2	.	TRBV2	ASSEDRPGVVYT
.	TRBJ2-7	.	TRBV15	ATSRDAHTHLEQY
.	TRBJ2-1	.	TRBV6-4	ASSERLEHEQF
.	TRBJ2-7	TRBD2	TRBV27	ASSLSRLADSYEQY
.	TRBJ1-2	.	TRBV13	ASSQPQRNYGYT
.	TRBJ1-1	TRBD1	TRBV6-5	ASSYGTGVEAF
.	TRBJ1-4	TRBD1	TRBV9	ASSPRDRGYHEKLF
.	TRBJ2-5	.	TRBV7-9	ASSDTGKDQETQY
.	TRBJ1-1	TRBD1	TRBV6-5	ASSSTGGNTEAF
.	TRBJ2-5	TRBD2	TRBV5-4	ASSKGLAGVSQETQY
.	TRBJ2-5	TRBD2	TRBV7-9	ASSTYLAGGQETQY
.	TRBJ1-1	.	TRBV15	ATSNTGTEAF
few	TRBJ1-1	.	TRBV19	ASSRSPQGPKAAF
.	TRBJ2-7	TRBD2	TRBV28	ASSLGGGEQY
.	TRBJ2-7	TRBD2	TRBV5-4	ASSPGTSGSYDEQY
.	TRBJ1-1	.	TRBV7-3	ASSLTWGDTEAF
.	TRBJ2-2	TRBD2	TRBV13	ASSPAGGADTGELF
.	TRBJ2-2	.	TRBV15	ATSGSRQAGELF
.	TRBJ2-3	.	TRBV7-3	ASSSPTGGDTQY
few	TRBJ2-7	TRBD1	TRBV15	ATSRVTGVSYEQY
.	TRBJ1-1	.	TRBV9	ASSVRGGMVGLSEAF
.	TRBJ2-1	.	TRBV7-9	ASAAYNEQF
.	TRBJ1-1	.	TRBV27	ASSTKTRTEAF
.	TRBJ2-1	.	TRBV4-2	ASGGANSNEQF
.	TRBJ2-1	TRBD2	TRBV30	AWSRAAGAYNEQF
.	TRBJ2-3	TRBD1	TRBV13	ASRKTGGTDTQY
.	TRBJ2-5	.	TRBV5-8	ASSDTSRYRYY
.	TRBJ2-1	TRBD2	TRBV27	ASRAGTSGNNEQF
.	TRBJ2-3	.	TRBV11-2	ASSRTGGGLDTQY
.	TRBJ2-5	.	TRBV7-7	ASSHLGVEETQY
.	TRBJ1-1	TRBD1	TRBV12-5	ASGLPGQGGADTEAF
.	TRBJ2-5	TRBD1	TRBV5-4	ASSPQYETGAPVETQY